Presented here are 27 T cell receptor beta chains from one specimen sequenced in a study of shared clonotypes between healthy human individuals. Method: immunoSEQ multiplex PCR; TCRdb's copy keeps in-frame clones and lacks some. The data hold a few million clones, with 85% to 95% observed a single time. The sequenced material came from naive CD4+ T cells from PBMCs. Indicated subset: CD45RA+ positively selected. All receptors come from a man younger than 30 in good health. Some clones in this sample may be carry-over from other donors' samples.

Concerning this clone: This specimen includes other DNA sequences encoding the same CDR3. The chain is built from TRBV9 and TRBJ1-2; no clear D gene. This CDR3 comprises 13 residues. Germline V gene data show CDR1 as SGDLS and CDR2 as YYNGEE. V lost 0 bases to trimming and J lost 5 bases, with 8 bases between them. CDR3 loop: CASSVDRGYGYTF. In DNA, the CDR3 is TGTGCCAGCAGCGTAGACCGGGGATATGGCTACACCTTC. The variable domain in full, with the rest retrieved from reference TRBV9 and TRBJ1-2, is DSGVTQTPKHLITATGQRVTLRCSPRSGDLSVYWYQQSLDQGLQFLIQYYNGEERAKGNILERFSAQQFPDLHSELNLSSLELGDSALYFCASSVDRGYGYTFGSGTRLTVV.

This chain links TRBV5-1 with TRBJ2-5, with 7 bases matching TRBD1. The J segment lost 5 bases and the V segment lost 4 bases, leaving 5 bases of the junction unmatched. Per the germline V gene, CDR1 is SGHRS and CDR2 is YFSETQ. The CDR3 sequence is 13 residues long. The CDR3 DNA reads TGCGCCAGCAGCCAGACAGGGTTGGAGACCCAGTACTTC. Translation gives CASSQTGLETQYF.

This clone came up once. The chain carries TRBV5-4 and TRBJ2-3, with D tentatively TRBD1 (6 bases). Trimming took off 5 bases at V and 2 bases at J, with 12 bases between the two ends. Germline assignment: CDR1 SGHNT and CDR2 YYREEE (reference sequence). The CDR3 length is 14 residues. Written as DNA, the CDR3 is TGTGCCAGCAGACTTCGGGACAACACAGATACGCAGTATTTT. Protein sequence: CASRLRDNTDTQYF.

The CDR3 region has the DNA TGTGCCAGCAGTCAAGAGACGGGTTCTGAAGCTTTCTTT. This gives the protein CASSQETGSEAFF. The chain has TRBV2 and TRBJ1-1; D unclear. V was shortened by 5 bases and J by 6 bases, with 13 bases between the two germline ends. Germline-derived CDR1 and CDR2 are SNHLY and FYNNEI. The CDR3 runs 13 residues.

The chain has TRBV5-1 and TRBJ1-5; D call uncertain. The germline CDR1 and CDR2 sequences are SGHRS and YFSETQ. V was pared by 0 bases and J by 0 bases, with 10 bases between. The CDR3 is 16 residues long. This CDR3 reads CASSLGDIYSNQPQHF. The CDR3 coding sequence is TGCGCCAGCAGCTTGGGAGACATTTATAGCAATCAGCCCCAGCATTTT.

This chain uses TRBV28 with TRBJ2-1, with a tentative D call TRBD1 (6 bases). Trimming left V 0 bases short and J 0 bases short, with 15 bases between. The germline V gene has CDR1 MDHEN and CDR2 SYDVKM. The CDR3 totals 18 residues. The CDR3 DNA follows: TGTGCCAGCAGTTTATGGGACAGTTCCCTTTCCTCCTACAATGAGCAGTTCTTC. Translated: CASSLWDSSLSSYNEQFF.

This clone was counted once. Different DNA sequences within this sample yield the same CDR3. The rearrangement joins TRBV6-1 to TRBJ1-1, with D perhaps TRBD1 (5 bases). Trimming took off 3 bases at V and 1 base at J, with 9 bases between the two ends. The CDR3 has 14 residues. Germline CDR1 and CDR2: MNHNS and SASEGT. CDR3 residues: CASSEPGRNTEAFF. CDR3 coding DNA: TGTGCCAGCAGTGAGCCAGGGAGGAACACTGAAGCTTTCTTT.

Turning to this clone: Other nucleotide sequences from this sample produce the same CDR3. V is TRBV6-5 and J is TRBJ2-2; D is uncertain. V lost 5 bases, J lost 3 bases, and 4 bases lay in between. The germline V gene has CDR1 MNHEY and CDR2 SVGAGI. The CDR3 consists of 12 residues. The CDR3 here is CASSTYTGELFF. The CDR3 DNA is TGTGCCAGCAGTACGTACACCGGGGAGCTGTTTTTT.

The chain couples TRBV25-1 to TRBJ1-1; unclear D gene. The CDR3 sequence is 15 residues long. V was shortened by 1 base and J by 2 bases, with 11 bases between the two germline ends. Germline CDR1 MGHDK, CDR2 SYGVNS. DNA of the CDR3: TGTGCCAGCAGTGAATTAAAGGCGGCAAACACTGAAGCTTTCTTT. Residues: CASSELKAANTEAFF.

The chain combines TRBV9 with TRBJ2-4; the match to TRBD2 covers 8 bases. V lost 0 bases, J lost 0 bases, and 8 bases stayed unmatched. The CDR3 is 18 amino acids. Looked up from germline, CDR1 is SGDLS and CDR2 is YYNGEE. CDR3 DNA sequence: TGTGCCAGCAGCGTAGATCCCCCAGCGGGGGTAGCCAAAAACATTCAGTACTTC. This encodes CASSVDPPAGVAKNIQYF. Looking up the rest from reference TRBV9 and TRBJ2-4 gives the full variable domain: DSGVTQTPKHLITATGQRVTLRCSPRSGDLSVYWYQQSLDQGLQFLIQYYNGEERAKGNILERFSAQQFPDLHSELNLSSLELGDSALYFCASSVDPPAGVAKNIQYFGAGTRLSVL.

The chain recombines TRBV5-1 with TRBJ1-2; D possibly corresponds to TRBD1 (5 bases). The CDR3 is 14 amino acids. Trimming stripped 0 bases from V and 14 bases from J, with 20 bases between. The germline V gene encodes CDR1 SGHRS and CDR2 YFSETQ. The CDR3 loop reads CASSLVAGPFLGTF. CDR3 bases: TGCGCCAGCAGCTTGGTGGCAGGGCCATTTCTAGGGACCTTC.

The rearrangement links TRBV7-2 to TRBJ1-1; no clear D. Trimming shortened V by 0 bases and J by 10 bases, and 9 bases separated the two germline ends. The germline gives CDR1 SGHTA, CDR2 FQGNSA. This CDR3 has 12 amino acids. Here the CDR3 reads CASSLAFQRAFF. The CDR3 region has the DNA TGTGCCAGCAGCTTAGCATTTCAGAGAGCTTTCTTT.

The rearrangement joins TRBV10-1 to TRBJ2-2, with D maybe TRBD1 (6 bases). Germline V CDR1 and CDR2: WNHNN, SYGVQD (reference sequence). V shed 6 bases and J shed 6 bases, with 17 bases lying between them. CDR3 length: 15 residues. CDR3 bases: TGCGCCAGCAGCGTCTTGCAGGGGAGCGCCGGGGAGCTGTTTTTT. Its protein is CASSVLQGSAGELFF.

Of note for this clone: This sample also contains other DNA sequences that code for the same CDR3. The chain links TRBV25-1 to TRBJ1-2, with D possibly matching TRBD1 (6 bases). The CDR3 contains 13 residues. V dropped 2 bases and J dropped 5 bases, with 9 bases sitting between them. Looked up from germline, CDR1 is MGHDK and CDR2 is SYGVNS. The CDR3 loop reads CASSERGGYGYTF. Written as DNA, the CDR3 is TGTGCCAGCAGTGAAAGGGGGGGTTATGGCTACACCTTC.

This chain joins TRBV5-5 and TRBJ1-1; D is unclear. The ends were cut back, 2 bases at V and 0 bases at J, with 17 bases in the middle. The CDR3 length is 17 residues. Germline CDR1 and CDR2: SGHKS and YYEKEE (reference sequence). CDR3: CASSFLAARGLNTEAFF. The CDR3 DNA follows: TGTGCCAGCAGCTTTTTAGCCGCAAGAGGGTTGAACACTGAAGCTTTCTTT.

This sequence joins TRBV7-7 and TRBJ2-2; the D is unclear. There are 14 residues in the CDR3. CDR1 and CDR2 from the germline V gene are SSHAT and FNYEAQ (reference sequence). V dropped 5 bases and J dropped 2 bases, with 9 bases sitting between them. CDR3 protein: CASSRSLNTGELFF. In DNA, the CDR3 is TGTGCCAGCAGCCGAAGTCTTAACACCGGGGAGCTGTTTTTT.

The V call is TRBV5-1, the J call TRBJ2-7; maybe TRBD2 (8 bases). The germline CDR1 and CDR2 sequences are SGHRS and YFSETQ. The CDR3 loop spans 14 amino acids. V lost 6 bases and J 3 bases, leaving 16 bases between the germline ends. CDR3 amino acids: CASTREGALYEQYF. DNA for the CDR3: TGCGCCAGCACCCGGGAGGGGGCCCTCTACGAGCAGTACTTC. Supplemented by reference TRBV5-1 and TRBJ2-7, the full variable domain reads KAGVTQTPRYLIKTRGQQVTLSCSPISGHRSVSWYQQTPGQGLQFLFEYFSETQRNKGNFPGRFSGRQFSNSRSEMNVSTLELGDSALYLCASTREGALYEQYFGPGTRLTVT.

This chain uses TRBV1 with TRBJ1-2; the DNA was not used to check the table's D call, TRBD1. TRBV1 is labeled a pseudogene. The CDR3 runs to 15 residues. The CDR3 DNA reads TGCACCAGCAGCCCCTTACAGGGTGACAACTATGGCTACACCTTC. Translated, it gives CTSSPLQGDNYGYTF.

V and J are TRBV19 and TRBJ1-1; the D is unclear. The CDR3 totals 11 residues. Germline assignment: CDR1 LNHDA and CDR2 SQIVND (reference sequence). V was cut by 9 bases and J by 3 bases, with 8 bases left in between. The CDR3 nucleotides read TGTGCCAGCCATGAGGACACTGAAGCTTTCTTT. It yields the protein CASHEDTEAFF.

The V and J genes are TRBV9 and TRBJ2-1; TRBD1 aligns across 9 bases. Looked up from germline, CDR1 is SGDLS and CDR2 is YYNGEE. The ends lost 3 bases at V and 4 bases at J; junction bases unmatched: 14. This CDR3 region has 18 residues. The CDR3 DNA reads TGTGCCAGCAGCGCGTCCACCTCGGGACAGGGTATTTACAATGAGCAGTTCTTC. It encodes CASSASTSGQGIYNEQFF.

The chain has TRBV28 and TRBJ2-7, with TRBD1 identical over 10 bases. The V gene's germline CDR1 is MDHEN and CDR2 SYDVKM. There are 18 residues in the CDR3. After removal of 11 bases from V and 4 bases from J, the junction contained 23 bases not matched to a gene. The CDR3 reads CAARPGQGSGGRGYEQYF. The DNA of the CDR3 is TGTGCCGCAAGGCCGGGACAGGGGTCCGGAGGGCGCGGATACGAGCAGTACTTC. Using reference TRBV28 and TRBJ2-7 for the parts outside the CDR3, the full variable domain is DVKVTQSSRYLVKRTGEKVFLECVQDMDHENMFWYRQDPGLGLRLIYFSYDVKMKEKGDIPEGYSVSREKKERFSLILESASTNQTSMYLCAARPGQGSGGRGYEQYFGPGTRLTVT.

The rearrangement joins TRBV27 to TRBJ1-4; 8 nucleotides agree with TRBD1. The junction had 5 bases not matched to a gene; V was cut back by 5 bases and J by 3 bases. Germline V lookup: CDR1 MNHEY, CDR2 SMNVEV (reference sequence). This CDR3 is 15 amino acids long. The CDR3 nucleotides are TGTGCCAGCAGTAGGAAACAGGGGGCTAATGAAAAACTGTTTTTT. Protein product: CASSRKQGANEKLFF.

This chain uses TRBV9 with TRBJ1-1; D uncertain. With 0 bases removed from V and 8 bases from J, the gap between germline ends came to 17 bases. This CDR3 region has 15 residues. Per the germline V gene, CDR1 is SGDLS and CDR2 is YYNGEE. The CDR3 region is CASSVDPHDTSEAFF. In nucleotides, the CDR3 is TGTGCCAGCAGCGTAGATCCGCATGACACTTCGGAAGCTTTCTTT.

The V gene is TRBV5-4, the J gene TRBJ2-1; 9 bases map to TRBD2. J was trimmed by 6 bases and V by 0 bases; bases with no gene match: 4. This CDR3 is built from 15 residues. CDR1 is SGHNT, CDR2 YYREEE, per germline (reference sequence). This chain's CDR3 is CASSLVSGSLNEQFF. Written as DNA, the CDR3 is TGTGCCAGCAGCTTGGTTAGCGGGAGTCTCAATGAGCAGTTCTTC.

As regards this clone: In the same sample, other DNA sequences code for this CDR3. The chain joins TRBV7-3 to TRBJ2-1; a possible D gene is TRBD2 (6 bases). The CDR3 is 16 amino acids. V gave up 5 bases and J gave up 0 bases, with 14 bases separating them. Germline lookup yields CDR1 SGHTA and CDR2 FQGTGA. In nucleotides, the CDR3 is TGTGCCAGCAGCCCCCCCGGAGGGAGCTCCTACAATGAGCAGTTCTTC. Its protein product is CASSPPGGSSYNEQFF. The full variable domain, in which reference TRBV7-3 and TRBJ2-1 provide the parts outside the CDR3, is GAGVSQTPSNKVTEKGKYVELRCDPISGHTALYWYRQSLGQGPEFLIYFQGTGAADDSGLPNDRFFAVRPEGSVSTLKIQRTERGDSAVYLCASSPPGGSSYNEQFFGPGTRLTVL.

On this clone: This sample also contains other DNA sequences that code for the same CDR3. The chain couples TRBV7-9 to TRBJ2-1, with 14 bases identical to TRBD2. Germline lookup yields CDR1 SEHNR and CDR2 FQNEAQ (reference sequence). The CDR3 extends over 16 amino acids. The J segment lost 6 bases and the V segment lost 2 bases, leaving 3 bases of the junction unmatched. The CDR3 region is CASSLPGLAGVNEQFF. CDR3 nucleotides: TGTGCCAGCAGCTTACCGGGACTAGCGGGAGTCAATGAGCAGTTCTTC.

The genes are TRBV7-3 and TRBJ2-1, with D unresolved. Germline V lookup: CDR1 SGHTA, CDR2 FQGTGA. Deletions cut 5 bases from V and 12 bases from J, with 14 bases between. The CDR3 sequence is 12 residues long. The CDR3 here is CASSTPGRTQFF. As DNA, the CDR3 is TGTGCCAGCAGCACGCCGGGCCGGACGCAGTTCTTC.